The entry below describes one T cell receptor (beta chain). What it recognizes is unknown. This sample is part of a study of T-cell reconstitution after alpha-beta-depleted transplantation in children. Study observations and caveats: One year post-transplant, T-cell counts and diversity were largely derived from T cells produced anew. Some patients owed their high day-60 TCRbeta diversity to surviving recipient T cells and thymic progenitors. Reportedly, roughly two months post-transplant, alpha-beta T cells arose from several hundred expanded graft clones.

A TCRbeta library incorporating unique molecular identifiers was prepared. Each CDR3 protein is one row after TCRdb ran MiXCR on the PCR reads. The sample records about 260,000 distinct CDR3 sequences, 11% being singletons. Germline V gene sequence: CDR1 KGHSH, CDR2 LQKENI. Trimming took 2 bases from V and 4 from J, leaving 8 bases between them. The CDR3 is 13 residues long. The receptor comes from a male patient aged 2 to 9 who had a stem cell transplant for chronic granulomatous disease, so the T cells may come from the graft donor. This sample comprised peripheral blood, obtained 180 days after TCRalphabeta/CD19-depleted stem cell transplant. The chain couples TRBV18 to TRBJ2-5, with D uncertain. CDR3 sequence: CASSPELGETQYF. The CDR3 DNA sequence: TGTGCCAGCTCACCAGAGTTGGGAGAGACCCAGTACTTC.